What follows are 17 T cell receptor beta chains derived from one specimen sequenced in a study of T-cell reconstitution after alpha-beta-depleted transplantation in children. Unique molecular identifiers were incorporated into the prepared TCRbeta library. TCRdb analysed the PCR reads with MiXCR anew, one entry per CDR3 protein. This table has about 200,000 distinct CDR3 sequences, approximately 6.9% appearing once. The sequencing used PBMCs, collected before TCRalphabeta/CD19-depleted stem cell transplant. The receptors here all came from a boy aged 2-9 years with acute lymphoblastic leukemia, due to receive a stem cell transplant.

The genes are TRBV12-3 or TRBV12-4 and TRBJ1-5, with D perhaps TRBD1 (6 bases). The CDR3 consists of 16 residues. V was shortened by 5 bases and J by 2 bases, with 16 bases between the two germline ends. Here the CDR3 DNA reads TGTGCCAGCAGTCCCTACAGGGAAGGAGGCAATCAGCCCCAGCATTTT. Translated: CASSPYREGGNQPQHF.

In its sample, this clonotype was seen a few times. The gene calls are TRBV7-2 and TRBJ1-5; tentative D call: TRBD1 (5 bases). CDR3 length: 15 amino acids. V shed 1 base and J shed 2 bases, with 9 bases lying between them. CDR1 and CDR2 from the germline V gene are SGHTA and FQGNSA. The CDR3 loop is CASSLGGEGNQPQHF. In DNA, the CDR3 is TGTGCCAGCAGCTTAGGGGGGGAAGGCAATCAGCCCCAGCATTTT.

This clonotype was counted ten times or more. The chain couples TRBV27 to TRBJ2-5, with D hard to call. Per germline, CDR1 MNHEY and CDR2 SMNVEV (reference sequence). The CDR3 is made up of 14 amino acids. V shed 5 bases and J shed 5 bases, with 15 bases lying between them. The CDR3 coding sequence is TGTGCCAGCAGTCGGAATAAAGGAGTGGAGACCCAGTACTTC. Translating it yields CASSRNKGVETQYF.

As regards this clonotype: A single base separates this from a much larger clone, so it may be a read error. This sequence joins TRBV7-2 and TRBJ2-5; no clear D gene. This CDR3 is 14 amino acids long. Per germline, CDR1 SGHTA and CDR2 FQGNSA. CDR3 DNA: TGTGCCAGCAGTCTAGGCAGGCCCCAAGAGACCGAGTACTTC. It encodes CASSLGRPQETEYF. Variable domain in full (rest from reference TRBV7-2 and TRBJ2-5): GAGVSQSPSNKVTEKGKDVELRCDPISGHTALYWYRQSLGQGLEFLIYFQGNSAPDKSGLPSDRFSAERTGGSVSTLTIQRTQQEDSAVYLCASSLGRPQETEYFGPGTRLLVL.

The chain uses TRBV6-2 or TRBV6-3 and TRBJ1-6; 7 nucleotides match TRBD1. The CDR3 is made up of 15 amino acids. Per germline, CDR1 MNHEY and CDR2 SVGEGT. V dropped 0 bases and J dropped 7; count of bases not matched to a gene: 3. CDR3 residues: CASSYSGTENSPLHF. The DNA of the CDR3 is TGTGCCAGCAGTTACTCCGGGACAGAAAATTCACCCCTCCACTTT.

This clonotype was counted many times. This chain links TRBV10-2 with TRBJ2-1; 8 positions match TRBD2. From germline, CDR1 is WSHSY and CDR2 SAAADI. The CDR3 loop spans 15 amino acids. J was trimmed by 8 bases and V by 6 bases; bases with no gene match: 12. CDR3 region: CASRARLSGGHEQFF. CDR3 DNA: TGCGCCAGCAGGGCAAGACTATCGGGAGGGCATGAGCAGTTCTTC.

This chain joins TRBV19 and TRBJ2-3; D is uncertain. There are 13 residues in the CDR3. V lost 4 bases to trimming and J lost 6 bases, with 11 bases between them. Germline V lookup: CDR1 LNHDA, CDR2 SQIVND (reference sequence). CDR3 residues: CASSTSLLDTQYF. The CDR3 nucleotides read TGTGCCAGTAGTACTAGTCTACTCGATACGCAGTATTTT.

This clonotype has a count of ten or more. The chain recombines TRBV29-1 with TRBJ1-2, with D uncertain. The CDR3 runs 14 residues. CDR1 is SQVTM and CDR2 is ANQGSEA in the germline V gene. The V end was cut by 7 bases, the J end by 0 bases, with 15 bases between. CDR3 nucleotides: TGCAGCGCAGCCTCTAGCACAGCTAACTATGGCTACACCTTC. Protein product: CSAASSTANYGYTF.

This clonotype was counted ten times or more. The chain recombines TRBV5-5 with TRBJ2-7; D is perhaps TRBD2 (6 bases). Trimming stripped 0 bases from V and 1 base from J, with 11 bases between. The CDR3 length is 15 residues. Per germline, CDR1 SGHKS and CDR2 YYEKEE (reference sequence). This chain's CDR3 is CASSLEGGPSYEQYF. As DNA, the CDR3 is TGTGCCAGCAGCTTGGAGGGAGGTCCATCCTACGAGCAGTACTTC.

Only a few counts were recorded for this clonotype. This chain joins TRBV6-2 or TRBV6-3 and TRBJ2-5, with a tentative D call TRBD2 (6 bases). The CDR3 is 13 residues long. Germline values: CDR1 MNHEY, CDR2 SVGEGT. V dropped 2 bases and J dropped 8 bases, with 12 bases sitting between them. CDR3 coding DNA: TGTGCCAGCAGTTACGGGACTTCAAGCACCCAGTACTTC. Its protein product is CASSYGTSSTQYF.

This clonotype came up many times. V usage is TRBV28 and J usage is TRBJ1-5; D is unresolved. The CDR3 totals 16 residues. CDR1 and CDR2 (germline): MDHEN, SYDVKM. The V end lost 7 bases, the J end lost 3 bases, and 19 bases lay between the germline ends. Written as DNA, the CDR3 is TGTGCCAGCAACGGACGGGGTGCCGGCCCCAATCAGCCCCAGCATTTT. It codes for CASNGRGAGPNQPQHF. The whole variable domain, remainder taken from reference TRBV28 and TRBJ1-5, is DVKVTQSSRYLVKRTGEKVFLECVQDMDHENMFWYRQDPGLGLRLIYFSYDVKMKEKGDIPEGYSVSREKKERFSLILESASTNQTSMYLCASNGRGAGPNQPQHFGDGTRLSIL.

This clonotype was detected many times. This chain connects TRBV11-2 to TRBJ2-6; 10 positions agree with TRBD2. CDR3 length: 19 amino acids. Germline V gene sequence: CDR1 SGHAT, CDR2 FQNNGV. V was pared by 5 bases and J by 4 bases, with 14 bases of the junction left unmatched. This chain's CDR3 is CASSHPPSGGAPGANVLTF. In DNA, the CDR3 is TGTGCCAGCAGCCACCCCCCAAGCGGGGGGGCTCCGGGGGCCAACGTCCTGACTTTC. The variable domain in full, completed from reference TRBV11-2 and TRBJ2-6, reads EAGVAQSPRYKIIEKRQSVAFWCNPISGHATLYWYQQILGQGPKLLIQFQNNGVVDDSQLPKDRFSAERLKGVDSTLKIQPAKLEDSAVYLCASSHPPSGGAPGANVLTFGAGSRLTVL.

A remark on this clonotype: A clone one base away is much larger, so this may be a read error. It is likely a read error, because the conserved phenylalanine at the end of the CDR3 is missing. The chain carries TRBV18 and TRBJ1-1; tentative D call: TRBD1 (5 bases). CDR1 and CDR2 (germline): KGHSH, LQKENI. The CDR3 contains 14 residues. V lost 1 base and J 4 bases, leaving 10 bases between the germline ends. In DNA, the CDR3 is TGTGCCAGCTCACCACGGTGGGACGGCACTGAAGCTTTCTAT. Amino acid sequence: CASSPRWDGTEAFY.

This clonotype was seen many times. For the CDR3, the DNA is TGCGCCAGCAGCTTGGACGTGACTAGCGGACAAGAGACCCAGTACTTC. Translated: CASSLDVTSGQETQYF. The chain recombines TRBV5-1 with TRBJ2-5; 9 bases map to TRBD2. Germline CDR1 is SGHRS and CDR2 is YFSETQ. V lost 0 bases and J lost 2; bases outside the gene matches: 5. CDR3 length equals 16 residues.

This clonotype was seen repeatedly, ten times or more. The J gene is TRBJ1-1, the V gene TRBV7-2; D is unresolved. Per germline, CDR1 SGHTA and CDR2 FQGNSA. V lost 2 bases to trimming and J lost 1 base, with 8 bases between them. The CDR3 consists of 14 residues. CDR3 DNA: TGTGCCAGCAGCTTATTGGTCGGGAACACTGAAGCTTTCTTT. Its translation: CASSLLVGNTEAFF.

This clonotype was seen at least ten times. This chain's CDR3 is CASRASPYNEQFF. The CDR3 DNA sequence: TGTGCCAGCAGGGCATCCCCCTACAATGAGCAGTTCTTC. J is TRBJ2-1 and V is TRBV2; the D is unclear. V was cut by 6 bases and J by 2 bases, with 8 bases left in between. CDR1 is SNHLY and CDR2 is FYNNEI in the germline V gene. This CDR3 spans 13 amino acids.

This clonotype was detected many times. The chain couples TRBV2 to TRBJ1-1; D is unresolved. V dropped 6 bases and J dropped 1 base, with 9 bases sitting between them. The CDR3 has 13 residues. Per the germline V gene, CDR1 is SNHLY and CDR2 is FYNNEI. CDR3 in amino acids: CASRPTPNTEAFF. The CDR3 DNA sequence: TGTGCCAGCAGGCCGACCCCGAACACTGAAGCTTTCTTT.